Only one count was recorded for the clone carrying this T cell receptor (beta chain). CDR3 size: 19 residues. V gave up 0 bases and J gave up 0 bases; unmatched junction bases: 11. The germline V gene encodes CDR1 SGHDT and CDR2 YYEEEE. These data come from a study of blood T cell repertoires in COVID-19. Across the study: From the United States, Italy and Spain came samples of acute and convalescent COVID-19. Nucleic acid was either cDNA or gDNA, and it came from T cells, B-cell-depleted T cells, or PBMCs.

Original processing notes: Reference gene primer amplification yielded estimated nucleated cell counts. Generated by immunoSEQ multiplex PCR, the TCRdb table keeps only in-frame clones and is missing some. V, J and clone size are taken as reported in that table, and D and trimming were inferred from the DNA itself. The profile covers some 40,000 clones, with approximately 81% appearing a single time and approximately 9.1% taken by the ten largest. The sample consisted of peripheral blood. The gene calls are TRBV5-6 and TRBJ1-3, with 8 bases that match TRBD1. The TCR comes from a man in his sixties in a cohort sampled during active COVID-19. In DNA form, the CDR3 reads TGTGCCAGCAGCTTGGTCAGACAGGGGTGGATCGGCTCTGGAAACACCATATATTTT. Encoded protein: CASSLVRQGWIGSGNTIYF.